Listed below are T cell receptor beta chains from one sample, sequenced in a study of response to subunit inactivated influenza vaccine. TCRdb itself ran the RT-PCR reads through MiXCR, one entry per CDR3 protein. The data hold under 550,000 distinct CDR3 sequences, with roughly 7.6% observed a single time. The specimen comprised PBMCs from blood, sampled around 2 years after vaccination. The receptor set was obtained from a man aged 45 to 70 who received an inactivated influenza vaccine. The CDR3 runs from the conserved cysteine through the conserved F or W. Each record gives: V gene, J gene, clone size, D gene, CDR3 protein, CDR3 DNA. The D gene is left open where the match is weak. Where a row states a size, it is once, few, many or the class of an expanded clone; other rows omit it.

v_gene: TRBV6-5
j_gene: TRBJ2-1
abundance: few
d_gene: TRBD2
CDR3aa: CASSYSAGPNEQFF
CDR3nt: TGTGCCAGCAGTTACTCAGCGGGACCGAATGAGCAGTTCTTC

v_gene: TRBV29-1
j_gene: TRBJ1-2
abundance: .
d_gene: .
CDR3aa: CSVAPRGANYGYTF
CDR3nt: TGCAGCGTTGCCCCACGGGGAGCTAACTATGGCTACACCTTC

v_gene: TRBV4-2
j_gene: TRBJ2-5
abundance: .
d_gene: .
CDR3aa: CASSPQLGTGQETQYF
CDR3nt: TGTGCCAGCAGCCCCCAGTTAGGGACTGGGCAAGAGACCCAGTACTTC

v_gene: TRBV11-1
j_gene: TRBJ2-7
abundance: few
d_gene: .
CDR3aa: CASSPRDKVSYEQYF
CDR3nt: TGTGCCAGCAGCCCCCGGGACAAAGTCTCCTACGAGCAGTACTTC

v_gene: TRBV29-1
j_gene: TRBJ2-7
abundance: many
d_gene: .
CDR3aa: CSVEVKGFDYEQYF
CDR3nt: TGCAGCGTTGAAGTAAAGGGATTCGATTACGAGCAGTACTTC

v_gene: TRBV21-1
j_gene: TRBJ2-4
abundance: few
d_gene: .
CDR3aa: CASSKDREDKNIQYF
CDR3nt: TGTGCCAGCAGCAAAGACAGGGAGGACAAAAACATTCAGTACTTC

v_gene: TRBV5-1
j_gene: TRBJ2-5
abundance: few
d_gene: .
CDR3aa: CASMKGGHKGETQYF
CDR3nt: TGCGCCAGCATGAAAGGGGGACACAAAGGGGAGACCCAGTACTTC

v_gene: TRBV2
j_gene: TRBJ2-2
abundance: few
d_gene: .
CDR3aa: CASSESWGAGELFF
CDR3nt: TGTGCCAGCAGTGAAAGTTGGGGGGCCGGGGAGCTGTTTTTT

v_gene: TRBV20-1
j_gene: TRBJ2-5
abundance: many
d_gene: .
CDR3aa: CSARPGQETQYF
CDR3nt: TGCAGTGCTAGGCCAGGACAAGAGACCCAGTACTTC

v_gene: TRBV7-9
j_gene: TRBJ2-1
abundance: few
d_gene: .
CDR3aa: CASSHPRLAPDDEQFF
CDR3nt: TGTGCCAGCAGTCACCCACGTCTAGCACCTGATGATGAGCAGTTCTTC

v_gene: TRBV28
j_gene: TRBJ2-3
abundance: .
d_gene: TRBD1
CDR3aa: CASNEESYPGDRYTDTQYF
CDR3nt: TGTGCCAGCAATGAGGAATCATACCCTGGGGACAGATACACAGATACGCAGTATTTT

v_gene: TRBV9
j_gene: TRBJ2-2
abundance: many
d_gene: .
CDR3aa: CASSATGTDPGELFF
CDR3nt: TGTGCCAGCAGCGCGACCGGGACCGATCCCGGGGAGCTGTTTTTT

v_gene: TRBV6-1
j_gene: TRBJ2-2
abundance: many
d_gene: TRBD2
CDR3aa: CASEGLPPERTGELFF
CDR3nt: TGTGCCAGTGAGGGACTACCACCTGAACGCACCGGGGAGCTGTTTTTT

v_gene: TRBV15
j_gene: TRBJ2-3
abundance: .
d_gene: .
CDR3aa: CATSRARGWDTQYF
CDR3nt: TGTGCCACCAGCAGAGCGAGGGGGTGGGATACGCAGTATTTT

v_gene: TRBV29-1
j_gene: TRBJ1-3
abundance: few
d_gene: .
CDR3aa: CSVEDDRSGNTIYF
CDR3nt: TGCAGCGTTGAAGACGACAGGTCTGGAAACACCATATATTTT

v_gene: TRBV20-1
j_gene: TRBJ2-5
abundance: .
d_gene: .
CDR3aa: CSQTIQETQYF
CDR3nt: TGCAGCCAGACAATTCAAGAGACCCAGTACTTC

v_gene: TRBV7-9
j_gene: TRBJ2-1
abundance: .
d_gene: TRBD2
CDR3aa: CASSLMYGRARSYNEQFF
CDR3nt: TGTGCCAGCAGCTTAATGTACGGGAGGGCGCGATCCTACAATGAGCAGTTCTTC

v_gene: TRBV20-1
j_gene: TRBJ1-2
abundance: few
d_gene: .
CDR3aa: CSARGVVRYGYTF
CDR3nt: TGCAGTGCTAGGGGGGTAGTGCGGTATGGCTACACCTTC

v_gene: TRBV30
j_gene: TRBJ1-5
abundance: .
d_gene: .
CDR3aa: CAWSSTDSNQPQHF
CDR3nt: TGTGCCTGGAGTTCGACGGATTCTAATCAGCCCCAGCATTTT

v_gene: TRBV10-3
j_gene: TRBJ2-7
abundance: many
d_gene: TRBD1
CDR3aa: CAIRDPGTGTYEQYF
CDR3nt: TGTGCCATCAGGGATCCCGGGACAGGTACCTACGAGCAGTACTTC

v_gene: TRBV7-8
j_gene: TRBJ2-7
abundance: few
d_gene: .
CDR3aa: CASSEEGRSYEQYF
CDR3nt: TGTGCCAGCAGCGAAGAGGGGCGATCCTACGAGCAGTACTTC

v_gene: TRBV4-3
j_gene: TRBJ2-7
abundance: few
d_gene: .
CDR3aa: CASSQDRPGSRSSYEQYF
CDR3nt: TGCGCCAGCAGCCAAGACCGCCCCGGGAGTCGTAGCTCCTACGAGCAGTACTTC

v_gene: TRBV28
j_gene: TRBJ1-4
abundance: .
d_gene: TRBD1
CDR3aa: CASSSRFGTVENEKLFF
CDR3nt: TGTGCCAGCAGTTCGAGATTTGGGACAGTCGAGAATGAAAAACTGTTTTTT

v_gene: TRBV10-3
j_gene: TRBJ1-5
abundance: .
d_gene: .
CDR3aa: CAISEERGNQPQHF
CDR3nt: TGTGCCATCAGTGAGGAAAGGGGCAATCAGCCCCAGCATTTT

v_gene: TRBV2
j_gene: TRBJ1-6
abundance: few
d_gene: .
CDR3aa: CASSGGGWNSPLHF
CDR3nt: TGTGCCAGCAGTGGCGGGGGATGGAATTCACCCCTCCACTTT

v_gene: TRBV7-6
j_gene: TRBJ2-1
abundance: few
d_gene: .
CDR3aa: CASSSKRLQFF
CDR3nt: TGTGCCAGCAGCTCGAAGAGATTGCAGTTCTTC

v_gene: TRBV30
j_gene: TRBJ2-5
abundance: .
d_gene: TRBD1
CDR3aa: CAWQTGSQETQYF
CDR3nt: TGTGCCTGGCAGACAGGGAGTCAAGAGACCCAGTACTTC

v_gene: TRBV3-1
j_gene: TRBJ2-5
abundance: .
d_gene: .
CDR3aa: CASSRTPGVGGETQYF
CDR3nt: TGTGCCAGCAGCCGCACCCCAGGGGTAGGAGGAGAGACCCAGTACTTC

v_gene: TRBV28
j_gene: TRBJ2-3
abundance: .
d_gene: TRBD2
CDR3aa: CASSITWGTSPDTQYF
CDR3nt: TGTGCCAGCAGTATTACCTGGGGGACTAGCCCAGATACGCAGTATTTT

v_gene: TRBV20-1
j_gene: TRBJ2-7
abundance: few
d_gene: .
CDR3aa: CSARETRKGLYEQYF
CDR3nt: TGCAGTGCTAGAGAGACGAGGAAAGGTCTCTACGAGCAGTACTTC

v_gene: TRBV6-1
j_gene: TRBJ2-1
abundance: .
d_gene: .
CDR3aa: CASSETLRDSYNEQFF
CDR3nt: TGTGCCAGCAGTGAAACCTTGCGAGACAGCTACAATGAGCAGTTCTTC

v_gene: TRBV4-3
j_gene: TRBJ1-1
abundance: .
d_gene: .
CDR3aa: CASSRRGMGVLGTEAFF
CDR3nt: TGCGCCAGCAGCCGTCGGGGGATGGGGGTTTTGGGCACTGAAGCTTTCTTT

v_gene: TRBV20-1
j_gene: TRBJ2-3
abundance: .
d_gene: TRBD1
CDR3aa: CSAPGQRVLTDTQYF
CDR3nt: TGCAGTGCTCCGGGACAGCGAGTCCTCACAGATACGCAGTATTTT

v_gene: TRBV7-9
j_gene: TRBJ1-3
abundance: .
d_gene: TRBD1
CDR3aa: CASSPRQGPNTIYF
CDR3nt: TGTGCCAGCAGCCCCCGACAGGGCCCAAACACCATATATTTT

v_gene: TRBV20-1
j_gene: TRBJ1-6
abundance: .
d_gene: TRBD1
CDR3aa: CSAPRAGTGVQNSHLHF
CDR3nt: TGCAGTGCTCCTAGGGCCGGGACAGGGGTGCAAAATTCACACCTCCACTTT

v_gene: TRBV5-1
j_gene: TRBJ2-1
abundance: few
d_gene: .
CDR3aa: CASSLGARGHNEQFF
CDR3nt: TGCGCCAGCAGCTTAGGGGCCCGAGGGCACAATGAGCAGTTCTTC

v_gene: TRBV14
j_gene: TRBJ1-1
abundance: few
d_gene: .
CDR3aa: CASSRTAAFGAFF
CDR3nt: TGTGCCAGCAGCCGGACAGCCGCCTTCGGGGCTTTCTTT

v_gene: TRBV15
j_gene: TRBJ2-7
abundance: .
d_gene: .
CDR3aa: CATSGFSGRLIYEQYF
CDR3nt: TGTGCCACCAGCGGCTTTTCGGGGCGCCTAATCTACGAGCAGTACTTC

v_gene: TRBV5-1
j_gene: TRBJ2-1
abundance: many
d_gene: TRBD2
CDR3aa: CASSLAGGYSYNEQFF
CDR3nt: TGCGCCAGCAGCTTGGCGGGGGGATACTCCTACAATGAGCAGTTCTTC

v_gene: TRBV5-1
j_gene: TRBJ1-2
abundance: few
d_gene: .
CDR3aa: CASSDGADALYGYTF
CDR3nt: TGCGCCAGCAGCGATGGGGCCGACGCTCTGTATGGCTACACCTTC

v_gene: TRBV29-1
j_gene: TRBJ2-5
abundance: .
d_gene: .
CDR3aa: CSVEGDQETQYF
CDR3nt: TGCAGCGTTGAGGGGGACCAAGAGACCCAGTACTTC